This T cell receptor (beta chain) was obtained from a study of blood T cell repertoires in COVID-19. Study information: There were acute and convalescent COVID-19 samples, and they came from the United States, Italy and Spain. The cDNA or gDNA used as material had been derived from T cells, B-cell-depleted T cells, or PBMCs.

Original methodology: Nucleated cell counts were estimated from reference gene primer amplification. Assay used: immunoSEQ multiplex PCR; TCRdb lists only in-frame clones, some missing. V and J calls and clone size are copied from that table; D and trimming were computed from the DNA. Of over 80,000 clones listed, about 88% are singletons. The trim removed 2 bases at V and 2 bases at J, leaving 3 bases unmatched. Looked up from germline, CDR1 is ENHRY and CDR2 is SYGVKD. The CDR3 runs 18 residues. The receptor comes from an elderly man with active or convalescent COVID-19. Material: peripheral blood. The gene calls are TRBV10-3 and TRBJ2-2; 15 bases fit TRBD2. The CDR3 here is CAISERGLAGGNTGELFF. Written as DNA, the CDR3 is TGTGCCATCAGTGAGCGGGGACTAGCGGGAGGAAACACCGGGGAGCTGTTTTTT.